The rows below give T cell receptor beta chains drawn from one sample of a study of T cell responses to AZD1222 COVID-19 vaccine. Repertoires were generated with immunoSEQ multiplex PCR, while TCRdb's copy carries only in-frame clones and drops some. Seen here are more than 75,000 clones, 75% to 95% observed once, and the top ten hold more than 7.5%. The sample consisted of peripheral blood, taken 28 days after the second AZD1222 dose. The receptors were gathered from an adult who received the AZD1222 COVID-19 vaccine. Each CDR3 is given with its conserved first and last residue. The D gene is left open where the match is weak. Rows give clone size only sometimes, using once, few, many, or a class for an expanded clone.

J	V	D	size	DNA	CDR3
TRBJ2-1	TRBV5-5	TRBD2	once	TGTGCCAGCAGCTTATCACTAGCGTCCTACAATGAGCAGTTCTTC	CASSLSLASYNEQFF
TRBJ2-1	TRBV9	TRBD2	once	TGTGCCAGCAGCGAAAGCGGGAGTCCCTACAATGAGCAGTTCTTC	CASSESGSPYNEQFF
TRBJ2-5	TRBV19	.	.	TGTGCCAGTAGTATAGATATCCCATTGGGGGAGGCCCAGTACTTC	CASSIDIPLGEAQYF
TRBJ1-2	TRBV3-1/TRBV3-2	TRBD1	.	TGTGCCAGCAGCCAAGATCTCAGCGCGACAGGGCTTAACTATGGCTACACCTTC	CASSQDLSATGLNYGYTF
TRBJ2-5	TRBV15	TRBD2	medium-sized	TGTGCCACCAGCGGGATAGCGGGAGAGACCCAGTACTTC	CATSGIAGETQYF
TRBJ1-1	TRBV7-9	.	.	TGTGCCAGCAGCTTGGGCCAGCTGAACACTGAAGCTTTCTTT	CASSLGQLNTEAFF
TRBJ2-7	TRBV28	TRBD1	.	TGTGCCAGCTTCGGACAGGGCTCCTACGAGCAGTACTTC	CASFGQGSYEQYF
TRBJ2-7	TRBV18	.	.	TGTGCCAGCTCACCACCGGTCTCCTACGAGCAGTACTTC	CASSPPVSYEQYF
TRBJ1-1	TRBV6-5	TRBD1	.	TGTGCCAGCAGCGGACAGGGGGTTGAAGCTTTCTTT	CASSGQGVEAFF
TRBJ2-3	TRBV7-3	.	.	TGTGCCAGCAGCTTATCCGGGGGAAGCACAGATACGCAGTATTTT	CASSLSGGSTDTQYF
TRBJ2-7	TRBV28	.	.	TGTGCCAGCACCCACAACAGGGCTAGCGAGCAGTACTTC	CASTHNRASEQYF
TRBJ2-7	TRBV7-9	.	.	TGTGCCAGCAGCGTCAGGGTGGACGAGCAGTACTTC	CASSVRVDEQYF
TRBJ2-3	TRBV14	TRBD2	.	TGTGCCAGCAGCCAAGTTGGCGGGAGGGCCATAGATACGCAGTATTTT	CASSQVGGRAIDTQYF
TRBJ2-1	TRBV11-2	.	.	TGTGCCAGCAGCTCGACTAGTTCTTACAATGAGCAGTTCTTC	CASSSTSSYNEQFF
TRBJ1-5	TRBV11-2	TRBD1	.	TGTGCCAGCAGCGCGGACAGGGTGGGCCAGCCCCAGCATTTT	CASSADRVGQPQHF
TRBJ2-7	TRBV12-5	.	.	TGTGCTAGTGGTTTGGTTCTCTCCTACGAGCAGTACTTC	CASGLVLSYEQYF
TRBJ2-7	TRBV11-1	TRBD2	.	TGTGCCAGCAGCCCCGATCCGGGACTAGCGGGATACGAGCAGTACTTC	CASSPDPGLAGYEQYF
TRBJ1-2	TRBV5-1	TRBD1	.	TGCGCCAGCAGCTTGGGGGGACAGAACTATGGCTACACCTTC	CASSLGGQNYGYTF
TRBJ2-3	TRBV6-5	TRBD2	once	TGTGCCAGCAGTTTACTCGCTAGCGGGAGATCAGATACGCAGTATTTT	CASSLLASGRSDTQYF
TRBJ2-1	TRBV28	.	once	TGTGCCAGCCTAGGGTCCTACAATGAGCAGTTCTTC	CASLGSYNEQFF
TRBJ2-1	TRBV11-2	.	.	TGTGCCAGCAGCTTTAATGCCAATGAGCAGTTCTTC	CASSFNANEQFF
TRBJ2-3	TRBV19	TRBD2	.	TGTGCCAGTACCCCGGGACTAGCGGGAGCTTCAGATACGCAGTATTTT	CASTPGLAGASDTQYF
TRBJ2-3	TRBV29-1	.	.	TGCAGCGTCCCCGTTACGGGGCTCACAGATACGCAGTATTTT	CSVPVTGLTDTQYF
TRBJ1-2	TRBV10-2	TRBD1	.	TGCGCCAGCAGTGAGGACAGGGCAAACTACACCTTC	CASSEDRANYTF
TRBJ1-1	TRBV29-1	.	.	TGCAGCGTTGCCCCACTCACTGAAGCTTTCTTT	CSVAPLTEAFF
TRBJ2-7	TRBV7-8	TRBD1	.	TGTGCCAGCAGCCTCGTGGGTGGGCTCGGACAGGGGTCCGAGCAGTACTTC	CASSLVGGLGQGSEQYF
TRBJ2-5	TRBV5-4	TRBD1	.	TGTGCCAGCAGCTCCCGGGACAGACCTTTGGAGACCCAGTACTTC	CASSSRDRPLETQYF
TRBJ1-1	TRBV12-3/TRBV12-4	.	.	TGTGCCAGCAGTTTAGAGGCCCTTGAAGCTTTCTTT	CASSLEALEAFF
TRBJ2-5	TRBV7-3	TRBD2	.	TGTGCCAGCAGCCGCCCATTGAGACTAGCGGGAGGCCAAGAGACCCAGTACTTC	CASSRPLRLAGGQETQYF
TRBJ2-7	TRBV27	.	once	TGTGCCAGCAGTCCCCCAATCGGGGAGCAGTACTTC	CASSPPIGEQYF
TRBJ1-2	TRBV7-9	.	.	TGTGCCAGCAGCTTACAGGAAAACTATGGCTACACCTTC	CASSLQENYGYTF
TRBJ2-2	TRBV7-3	.	.	TGTGCCAGCAGCTCCCGAGAACGGTGGCTAGCTGGCACCGGGGAGCTGTTTTTT	CASSSRERWLAGTGELFF
TRBJ1-2	TRBV6-5	.	once	TGTGCCAGCAGTTACTCCTCGCCTCAGGGAAACTATGGCTACACCTTC	CASSYSSPQGNYGYTF